These 24 T cell receptor beta chains were sequenced from one sample in a study of blood T cell repertoires in COVID-19. Clones were sequenced by immunoSEQ multiplex PCR, and TCRdb holds only the in-frame ones, with some missing. Counted here are fewer than 30,000 clones, roughly 89% occurring once; the ten biggest clones make up just under 20%. The sequenced material came from peripheral blood. The origin of the receptors is a human donor in a cohort sampled during active COVID-19.

The rearrangement uses TRBV10-2 and TRBJ1-2; the D is unclear. V was shortened by 2 bases and J by 5 bases, with 12 bases between the two germline ends. Germline V gene lookup returns CDR1 WSHSY and CDR2 SAAADI. This CDR3 is built from 14 residues. The CDR3 region has the DNA TGCGCCAGCAGTGAGGCAGGCGTTGGGTATGGCTACACCTTC. Translated: CASSEAGVGYGYTF.

In DNA form, the CDR3 reads TGTGCCAGCAGCGGCCCAGGGCCGAAGGACGAGCAGTACTTC. Amino acids: CASSGPGPKDEQYF. The chain carries TRBV5-5 and TRBJ2-7; D may be TRBD1 (5 bases). CDR1 is SGHKS, CDR2 YYEKEE, per germline (reference sequence). The CDR3 spans 14 residues. V dropped 4 bases and J dropped 5 bases, with 16 bases sitting between them.

J is TRBJ2-1 and V is TRBV11-3, with a tentative D call TRBD2 (5 bases). The CDR3 has 15 amino acids. From germline, CDR1 is SGHNT and CDR2 YENEEA. V lost 5 bases and J lost 2, with 13 bases in between. The CDR3 DNA is TGTGCCAGCAGCCTCAGCGGATTGCCCTACAATGAGCAGTTCTTC. Its translation is CASSLSGLPYNEQFF.

This rearrangement joins TRBV18 to TRBJ2-3, with 8 positions matching TRBD1. The V gene end was trimmed by 1 base and the J gene end by 5 bases; junction bases not matched to a gene: 2. This CDR3 contains 14 residues. The germline V gene encodes CDR1 KGHSH and CDR2 LQKENI. CDR3: CASSPRQGLDTQYF. The CDR3 DNA is TGTGCCAGCTCACCACGACAGGGGTTAGATACGCAGTATTTT.

The chain carries TRBV27 and TRBJ2-2; the D gene is possibly TRBD1 (7 bases). Trimming left V 0 bases short and J 4 bases short, with 18 bases between. The CDR3 covers 18 residues. Germline values: CDR1 MNHEY, CDR2 SMNVEV (reference sequence). In nucleotides, the CDR3 is TGTGCCAGCAGTTTATCAGGCGCGGGGCAGGGGGGCACCGGGGAGCTGTTTTTT. The encoded protein is CASSLSGAGQGGTGELFF.

The rearrangement uses TRBV30 and TRBJ1-3; D not certain. The CDR3 spans 15 residues. CDR1 is GTSNPN, CDR2 SVGIG, per germline (reference sequence). The V end was cut by 0 bases, the J end by 1 base, with 10 bases between. CDR3 nucleotides: TGTGCCTGGAGTGTATCACTGAGATCTGGAAACACCATATATTTT. It yields the protein CAWSVSLRSGNTIYF.

This chain joins TRBV6-1 and TRBJ2-3, with 8 bases aligning to TRBD2. Trimming took 4 bases from V and 4 from J; bases not matched to a gene: 13. CDR1 and CDR2 from the germline V gene are MNHNS and SASEGT. This CDR3 has 17 amino acids. CDR3 DNA sequence: TGTGCCAGCAGTGCCATTGGCGGGGGGTTACCCCCAGATACGCAGTATTTT. This encodes CASSAIGGGLPPDTQYF.

The rearrangement links TRBV5-1 to TRBJ2-7; TRBD1 aligns across 10 bases. The CDR3 covers 15 residues. J was trimmed by 6 bases and V by 0 bases; bases with no gene match: 6. Per the germline V gene, CDR1 is SGHRS and CDR2 is YFSETQ. This CDR3 is CASSLAGTGDLEQYF. The CDR3 region has the DNA TGCGCCAGCAGCTTGGCAGGGACAGGGGATCTCGAGCAGTACTTC.

The gene calls are TRBV5-6 and TRBJ2-7; D possibly corresponds to TRBD1 (5 bases). The CDR3 has 16 residues. Trimming pared 6 bases from V and 0 bases from J, leaving 19 bases between. Germline CDR1 SGHDT, CDR2 YYEEEE. For the CDR3, the DNA is TGTGCCAGCACCAAGGGTTGGCAGGGCACCTCCTACGAGCAGTACTTC. It specifies CASTKGWQGTSYEQYF.

The V and J genes are TRBV6-6 and TRBJ1-1; tentatively, D is TRBD1 (6 bases). CDR1 and CDR2 from the germline V gene are MNHNY and SVGAGI (reference sequence). Trimming shortened V by 5 bases and J by 0 bases, and 19 bases separated the two germline ends. This CDR3 has 17 amino acids. The CDR3 DNA follows: TGTGCCAGCAGTCTCTCGACAGGACCCCTTGTGAACACTGAAGCTTTCTTT. Amino acids: CASSLSTGPLVNTEAFF.

This rearrangement joins TRBV11-2 to TRBJ1-6; 8 bases fit TRBD1. The germline CDR1 and CDR2 sequences are SGHAT and FQNNGV. The CDR3 contains 14 residues. V gave up 2 bases and J gave up 9 bases; unmatched junction bases: 3. DNA of the CDR3: TGTGCCAGCAGCTTAAGCCAGGGGGCTTCACCCCTCCACTTT. Protein product: CASSLSQGASPLHF.

The table lists this clone with a count of one. This chain links TRBV7-3 with TRBJ2-1; 13 positions agree with TRBD2. V dropped 6 bases and J dropped 9; count of bases not matched to a gene: 8. The CDR3 length is 15 residues. Germline loops: CDR1 SGHTA, CDR2 FQGTGA. This CDR3 reads CASRATSGRSGEQFF. CDR3 in DNA: TGTGCCAGCAGAGCGACTAGCGGGAGGTCTGGTGAGCAGTTCTTC.

The chain is built from TRBV7-9 and TRBJ1-6; 9 nucleotides align to TRBD1. Unmatched junction bases numbered 3, after V lost 5 bases and J lost 1 base. CDR1 and CDR2 (germline): SEHNR, FQNEAQ (reference sequence). This CDR3 is 16 amino acids long. The CDR3 is CASSGGQGSYNSPLHF. DNA of the CDR3: TGTGCCAGCAGCGGCGGACAGGGGTCCTATAATTCACCCCTCCACTTT.

The chain has TRBV5-4 and TRBJ2-1; TRBD2 matches at 13 bases. CDR1 SGHNT and CDR2 YYREEE come from the germline V gene (reference sequence). CDR3 length: 16 amino acids. CDR3 nucleotides: TGTGTCCTACTAGCGGGGGGGCCGGGTTCCTACAATGAGCAGTTCTTC. Its translation is CVLLAGGPGSYNEQFF.

The rearrangement uses TRBV2 and TRBJ2-7; 8 nucleotides align to TRBD1. This CDR3 has 14 residues. Unmatched junction bases numbered 6, after V lost 6 bases and J lost 2 bases. From germline, CDR1 is SNHLY and CDR2 FYNNEI. CDR3 residues: CASRTGTGPYEQYF. Here the CDR3 DNA reads TGTGCCAGCAGAACCGGGACAGGTCCCTACGAGCAGTACTTC.

The chain links TRBV5-1 to TRBJ2-5; maybe TRBD2 (6 bases). This CDR3 has 14 amino acids. Between the trimmed V and J ends, which lost 0 bases and 1 base, there was a span of 7 bases. Looked up from germline, CDR1 is SGHRS and CDR2 is YFSETQ. CDR3 sequence (DNA): TGCGCCAGCAGCTTGGAGCGGGCCCAAGAGACCCAGTACTTC. This sequence encodes CASSLERAQETQYF.

J is TRBJ1-1 and V is TRBV18; D gene unclear. Germline loops: CDR1 KGHSH, CDR2 LQKENI. V lost 3 bases and J 5 bases, leaving 13 bases between the germline ends. The CDR3 has 14 residues. The CDR3 reads CASSPEVFSTEAFF. CDR3 bases: TGTGCCAGCTCACCGGAGGTCTTCTCGACTGAAGCTTTCTTT. The full variable domain, in which reference TRBV18 and TRBJ1-1 provide the parts outside the CDR3, is NAGVMQNPRHLVRRRGQEARLRCSPMKGHSHVYWYRQLPEEGLKFMVYLQKENIIDESGMPKERFSAEFPKEGPSILRIQQVVRGDSAAYFCASSPEVFSTEAFFGQGTRLTVV.

This chain connects TRBV27 to TRBJ1-1; TRBD1 matches 8 bases. J was trimmed by 5 bases and V by 3 bases; bases with no gene match: 14. CDR1 and CDR2 (germline): MNHEY, SMNVEV (reference sequence). The CDR3 covers 17 residues. CDR3 protein: CASSFRIQGDGGTEAFF. CDR3 DNA sequence: TGTGCCAGCAGTTTCAGGATACAGGGGGATGGCGGGACTGAAGCTTTCTTT.

The chain links TRBV2 to TRBJ1-2; 8 positions agree with TRBD1. Per the germline V gene, CDR1 is SNHLY and CDR2 is FYNNEI. With 6 bases clipped from V and 5 bases from J, the junction kept 8 bases outside the gene matches. The CDR3 loop spans 14 amino acids. Here the CDR3 DNA reads TGTGCCAGCAGGGCGGACAGGGTGGGATATGGCTACACCTTC. Translation: CASRADRVGYGYTF.

The chain uses TRBV29-1 and TRBJ2-5; possible D gene TRBD2, 6 bases. The CDR3 has 12 amino acids. The germline CDR1 and CDR2 sequences are SQVTM and ANQGSEA. Trimming removed 4 bases from V and 5 bases from J, with 11 bases in between. CDR3 protein: CSVGWREETQYF. For the CDR3, the DNA is TGCAGCGTTGGTTGGAGGGAGGAGACCCAGTACTTC.

The chain joins TRBV5-1 to TRBJ2-5; 9 nucleotides line up with TRBD2. V lost 3 bases and J lost 0; bases outside the gene matches: 6. The CDR3 spans 16 residues. CDR1 and CDR2 from the germline V gene are SGHRS and YFSETQ. Here the CDR3 DNA reads TGCGCCAGCAGCTACCTAGCGGGGCTGTACCAAGAGACCCAGTACTTC. Protein product: CASSYLAGLYQETQYF.

The rearrangement joins TRBV28 to TRBJ1-1; 9 bases agree with TRBD1. The germline CDR1 and CDR2 sequences are MDHEN and SYDVKM. V lost 3 bases and J lost 1; bases outside the gene matches: 6. The length of the CDR3 is 16 residues. The CDR3 protein is CASSFPWTGENTEAFF. CDR3 sequence (DNA): TGTGCCAGCAGTTTCCCTTGGACAGGGGAGAACACTGAAGCTTTCTTT.

The V call is TRBV5-4, the J call TRBJ2-3; 11 bases are a match to TRBD2. Per the germline V gene, CDR1 is SGHNT and CDR2 is YYREEE (reference sequence). V was pared by 1 base and J by 4 bases, with 5 bases of the junction left unmatched. The CDR3 covers 16 residues. In DNA, the CDR3 is TGTGCCAGCAGCTTGAGGCTAGCGGGGGGTTCAGATACGCAGTATTTT. Protein sequence: CASSLRLAGGSDTQYF.

The chain links TRBV19 to TRBJ1-5; D unresolved. The germline V gene encodes CDR1 LNHDA and CDR2 SQIVND (reference sequence). CDR3 length: 15 residues. Deletions cut 3 bases from V and 0 bases from J, with 9 bases between. The CDR3 loop reads CASSIYPNSNQPQHF. In DNA form, the CDR3 reads TGTGCCAGTAGTATTTATCCTAATAGCAATCAGCCCCAGCATTTT.